The clone carrying this T cell receptor (beta chain) occurred a few times. No antigen is known for it. There are 14 residues in the CDR3. Germline values: CDR1 SEHNR, CDR2 FQNEAQ (reference sequence). Trimming shortened V by 3 bases and J by 5 bases, and 11 bases separated the two germline ends. These data come from a study of CD8+CD57+ T cells in acquired aplastic anemia. Study as a whole: DNA recovered from sorted CD4+ and CD8+ cells had a mean of about 3.5 ug. Read counts for CD4+ cells (from healthy donors) averaged roughly 11 million. Study findings and constraints: In common between the patients and the controls were approximately 28 CD8+ CDR3 sequences. CD8+ Simpson's diversity in patients was not significantly different from that in controls.

The template used for profiling TCR beta VDJ and CDR3 was genomic DNA. TCRdb reprocessed the reads via MiXCR and lists one record per CDR3 protein. The sample lists some 200,000 distinct CDR3 sequences; around 60% were seen once. The TCR comes from a human donor in good health. Source material: sorted CD4+, CD8+, or CD8+CD57+ T cells (not recorded which) from PBMCs. This chain uses TRBV7-9 with TRBJ1-5, with D possibly being TRBD1 (5 bases). The CDR3: CASSLSGGDQPQHF. The CDR3 bases are TGTGCCAGCAGCTTGAGTGGGGGTGATCAGCCCCAGCATTTT.